This T cell receptor (beta chain) was sequenced for a study of T cell responses to AZD1222 COVID-19 vaccine (dated by TCRdb to about 2021). Context from the whole study: Because spike-specific TCR depth and breadth did not differ between the two schedules, AZD1222 recipients who got a second dose at roughly 4 weeks were pooled with those who got a second dose at roughly 12 weeks. A total of 233 trial participants underwent TCR sequencing, of whom approximately 200 had received two doses of AZD1222 and about 25 had received two doses of the MenACWY control vaccine. Trial participants were enrolled by age into subgroups of 18-55, 56-69 and 70-plus years, and about 150, 27 and 61 TCR-sequenced participants, respectively, were included in these subgroups. Beyond this particular receptor, the publication reports: After two AZD1222 doses, spike-specific TCR breadth and depth were significantly higher than at day 0 and than in MenACWY recipients. Only six AZD1222 recipients were SARS-CoV-2 seropositive at baseline, limiting conclusions about previously exposed vaccinees. Vaccine-associated CD4 TCRs spanned the whole spike protein, with dominant responses in regions 160-218 and 743-854. Reportedly, close to half of the unique spike-specific TCRs recognized epitopes lying outside the regions that are mutated in the B.1.351 and B.1.1.7 variants. Most participants were white British and females outnumbered males, and the authors suggested that clonal diversity may have been underestimated. In the small 56-69-year group, the increase in depth fell short of significance, most likely because of low power. No day 14 peak-response samples were available, so repertoires were characterized only after the peak T cell response.

This clone was detected a few times. Its antigen is currently not known. Qualities for individual bases were not recorded, and no much larger clone is one base off. The sample's time point label, decoded: baseline before first vaccination. Samples from vaccinated people were obtained from the UK trials COV001 and COV002, which included a single-blind randomized controlled phase 2/3 trial of AZD1222 (ChAdOx1 nCoV-19) in healthy adults. For TCRbeta chain sequencing, PBMC samples from trial participants were taken at day 0 and at day 28 after the second dose. Including cysteine and phenylalanine, the CDR3 has 18 amino acids. Only the CDR3 region is kept as DNA, spanning 54 bases read in frame from base 1. The CDR3 regions of human TCRbeta chains were analyzed by immunosequencing. The authors processed their data as follows. Repertoire TCRs were checked for matches against a reference library of SARS-CoV-2-specific TCRs that had been generated using the MIRA antigen-specificity platform. Breadth was defined as the fraction of unique TCRs that were SARS-CoV-2-associated, and depth was defined as the fraction of total T cells that were SARS-CoV-2-associated. Using the MIRA data, every spike-specific TCR was mapped to the spike region that the TCR reacted to and assigned to either a CD4 or a CD8 class. Log10-transformed breadth and depth values were compared by one-way ANOVA with Sidak's multiple comparisons tests. TCRdb stores this immuneACCESS table with in-frame sequences only. Part of the clones is absent; in the studies checked, under half of the shortfall reflects unresolved V genes, and no reason is known for the rest. V and J calls and clone size are given by that table; D and trimming were obtained from the DNA. Across this sample there are over 150,000 clones, with approximately 92% seen only once. The ten largest clones represent roughly 1.5% of the sample.

Recombination linked TRBV21-1 to TRBJ2-2; the tabulated D call, TRBD1, remains unverified against the DNA. TRBV21-1 is annotated as a pseudogene. This material consisted of peripheral blood, taken on day 0 of AZD1222 vaccination. This sequence was found in an adult in good health. The DNA reads as follows: TGTGCCAGCAGCAAAGGGGTCAGGCCAGGGCAGACGGCCGGGGAGCTGTTTTTT. It translates to CASSKGVRPGQTAGELFF.